Described below is a single TCR beta chain sequence and its context. The CDR3 covers 14 residues. V gave up 0 bases and J gave up 5 bases; unmatched junction bases: 4. The germline CDR1 and CDR2 sequences are SGHTA and FQGTGA. This sample stems from a study of blood T cell repertoires in COVID-19. Clones were sequenced by immunoSEQ multiplex PCR, and TCRdb holds only the in-frame ones, with some missing. This sample has about 58,000 clones; more than 60% occur once, and the top ten carry under 5%. The chain joins TRBV7-3 to TRBJ2-7; 7 nucleotides agree with TRBD1. The TCR sequence derives from a human donor in a cohort sampled during active COVID-19. Sequencing input: peripheral blood. CDR3 DNA: TGTGCCAGCAGCTTAACGAGACAGGGAGACGAGCAGTACTTC. It specifies CASSLTRQGDEQYF.